The subject of this entry is one T cell receptor (beta chain). Its target is not known. The data were obtained in a study of CXCR3-negative and CXCR3-positive naive CD8 T cells. Study information: Sequencing brought in about 135 million TRB reads altogether, and each library got about 1.5 +/- 0.3 million. General study findings and limits: Hydrophobicity of TRB CDR3s was greater in CXCR3-positive naive cells than in CXCR3-negative naive cells.

The CDR3 has 15 amino acids. Per the germline V gene, CDR1 is LNHDA and CDR2 is SQIVND (reference sequence). Libraries were UMI-labeled 5' RACE TRB cDNA. After re-calling the 5' RACE reads, TCRdb lists one entry per CDR3 protein, DNA absent. The sample has 84,000 or so distinct CDR3 sequences. This TCR came from a human donor in good health. Some clones in this sample may be carry-over from other donors' samples. The J gene is TRBJ2-1, the V gene TRBV19; TCRdb designates TRBD2, a call that cannot be tested without DNA. The sample taken for sequencing was naive CXCR3+ CD8+ T cells from blood. Noted subset: CD45RO-CCR7+CD27+CD95- naive CD8+ T cells expressing CXCR3 (TNR3+). CDR3 loop: CASRRAVSSYNEQFF.